These T cell receptor beta chains were read from a single sample in a study of long-term antiretroviral therapy in people with HIV. TCRdb keeps only in-frame clones here, not all; method: immunoSEQ multiplex PCR. The sample lists about 41,000 clones, 94% occurring once. Here the sequenced sample was unsorted PBMCs, taken roughly 9.5 years after starting antiretroviral therapy. The receptor set was obtained from a young man with HIV. Each CDR3 is given without its conserved first and last residue.

v_call | cdr3_aa
TRBV27 | ASSLSSPTRWGVRRLTDTQY
TRBV29-1 | SVKSGELF
TRBV27 | ASSVRDSNEKLF
TRBV10-3 | AISAPGQGTLPEGTGELF
TRBV7-2 | ASSRGAYNEQF
TRBV19 | ASSIFEGSEAF
TRBV6-6 | ASRWDRAYEQY
TRBV6-1 | ASRPGPTYNEQF
TRBV7-3 | ASSLNAAYNEQF
TRBV28 | ASSLVPYGYT
TRBV11-2 | ASSDPGGGSSYEQY
TRBV10-1 | ASSDSTAPTEAF
TRBV30 | AWSPRGRNYGYT
TRBV5-4 | ASSNPSGGTNEQF
TRBV7-8 | ASFEGGYHEQY
TRBV10-3 | AISEYLPGPTGELF
TRBV5-4 | ASSTRDRGHYGYT
TRBV9 | ASSGELATNLYEQY
TRBV6-1 | ASSSRDSDNSPLH
TRBV5-1 | ASSPPPGGQETQY
TRBV19 | ASSTPGRQETQY
TRBV29-1 | SGTRSGASTEAF
TRBV27 | ASSLFSAPGELF
TRBV12-5 | ASVQQGYSNQPQH
TRBV30 | AWSVQGDQPQH
TRBV11-2 | ASSLGRGTGGELF
TRBV5-1 | ASSLAGQNTGELF
TRBV29-1 | SVEGGQDGHSYGYT
TRBV6-1 | ASSELAGGRTDTQY
TRBV2 | ASTRTGGGTQY
TRBV6-5 | ASSYLTEAF
TRBV7-3 | ASSSGDGGNTIY
TRBV6-1 | ASSELAGGADTQY
TRBV5-4 | ASSLGQSYGYT